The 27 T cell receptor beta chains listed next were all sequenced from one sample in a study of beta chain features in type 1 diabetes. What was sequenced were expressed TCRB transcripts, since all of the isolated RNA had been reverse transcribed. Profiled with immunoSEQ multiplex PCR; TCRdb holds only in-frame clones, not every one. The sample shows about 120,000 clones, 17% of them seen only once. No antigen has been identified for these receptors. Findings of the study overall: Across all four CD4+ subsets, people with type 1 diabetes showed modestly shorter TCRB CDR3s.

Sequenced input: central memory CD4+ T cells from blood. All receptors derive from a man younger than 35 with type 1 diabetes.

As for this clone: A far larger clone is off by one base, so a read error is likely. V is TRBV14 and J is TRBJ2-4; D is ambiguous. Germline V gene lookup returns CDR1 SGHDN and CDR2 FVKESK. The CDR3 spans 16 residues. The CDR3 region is CASSQVAEQAKNLQYF. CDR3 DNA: TGTGCCAGCAGCCAAGTGGCGGAACAAGCCAAAAACCTTCAGTACTTC.

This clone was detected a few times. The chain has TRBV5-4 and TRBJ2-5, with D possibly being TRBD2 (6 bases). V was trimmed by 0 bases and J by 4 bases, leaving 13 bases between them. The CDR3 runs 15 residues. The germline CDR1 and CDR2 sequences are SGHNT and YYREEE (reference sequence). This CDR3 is CASSLEQWRGETQYF. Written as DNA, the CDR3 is TGTGCCAGCAGCTTGGAGCAGTGGAGGGGAGAGACCCAGTACTTC.

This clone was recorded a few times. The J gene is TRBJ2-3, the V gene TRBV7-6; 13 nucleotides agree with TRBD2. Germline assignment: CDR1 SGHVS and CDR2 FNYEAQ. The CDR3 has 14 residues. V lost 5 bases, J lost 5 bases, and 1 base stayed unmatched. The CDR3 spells CASSRTSGRDTQYF. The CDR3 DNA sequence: TGTGCCAGCAGCAGGACTAGCGGGAGAGATACGCAGTATTTT.

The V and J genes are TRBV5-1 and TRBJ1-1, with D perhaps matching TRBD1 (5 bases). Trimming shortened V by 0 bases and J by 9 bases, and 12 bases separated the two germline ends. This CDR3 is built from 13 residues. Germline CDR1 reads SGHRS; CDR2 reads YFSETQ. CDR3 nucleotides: TGCGCCAGCAGCTTGGAGCGGGGGTTTCAAGCTTTCTTT. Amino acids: CASSLERGFQAFF.

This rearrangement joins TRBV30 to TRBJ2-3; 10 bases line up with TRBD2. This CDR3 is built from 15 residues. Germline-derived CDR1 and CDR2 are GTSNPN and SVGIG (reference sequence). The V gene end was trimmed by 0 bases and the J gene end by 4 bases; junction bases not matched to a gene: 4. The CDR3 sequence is CAWSVLAGGADTQYF. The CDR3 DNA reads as TGTGCCTGGAGTGTATTAGCGGGAGGAGCAGATACGCAGTATTTT.

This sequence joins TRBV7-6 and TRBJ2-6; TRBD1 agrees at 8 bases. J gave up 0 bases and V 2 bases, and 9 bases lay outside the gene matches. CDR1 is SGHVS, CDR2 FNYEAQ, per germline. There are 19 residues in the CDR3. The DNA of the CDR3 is TGTGCCAGCAGCTTATCCCCCCCAGGGGGCGGCTCTGGGGCCAACGTCCTGACTTTC. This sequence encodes CASSLSPPGGGSGANVLTF.

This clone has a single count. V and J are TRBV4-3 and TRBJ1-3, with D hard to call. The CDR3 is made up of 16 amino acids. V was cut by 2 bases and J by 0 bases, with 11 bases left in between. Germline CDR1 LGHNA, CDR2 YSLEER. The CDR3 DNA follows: TGCGCCAGCAGCCAATTATTTGTCGGCTCTGGAAACACCATATATTTT. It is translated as CASSQLFVGSGNTIYF.

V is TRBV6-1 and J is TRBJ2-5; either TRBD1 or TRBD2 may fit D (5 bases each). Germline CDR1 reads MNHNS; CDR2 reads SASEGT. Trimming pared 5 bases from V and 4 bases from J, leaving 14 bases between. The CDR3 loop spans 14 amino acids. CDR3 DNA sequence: TGTGCCAGCAGTCGATCTACGGGACGAGAGACCCAGTACTTC. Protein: CASSRSTGRETQYF.

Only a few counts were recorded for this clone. The CDR3 spells CAWSRGGYGYTF. DNA of the CDR3: TGTGCCTGGAGCAGGGGTGGATATGGCTACACCTTC. The V and J genes are TRBV30 and TRBJ1-2, with D perhaps TRBD1 (6 bases). The CDR3 extends over 12 amino acids. Trimming removed 3 bases from V and 5 bases from J, with 10 bases in between. From germline, CDR1 is GTSNPN and CDR2 SVGIG (reference sequence).

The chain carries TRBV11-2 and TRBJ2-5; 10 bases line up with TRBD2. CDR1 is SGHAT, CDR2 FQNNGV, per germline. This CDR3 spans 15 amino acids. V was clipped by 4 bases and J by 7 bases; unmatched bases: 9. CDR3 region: CASSSGLAEGVTQYF. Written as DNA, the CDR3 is TGTGCCAGCAGCTCCGGACTAGCGGAAGGCGTGACCCAGTACTTC.

CDR3 region: CASSLGQFGDIQYF. CDR3 DNA: TGTGCCAGCAGCTTAGGACAGTTTGGGGACATTCAGTACTTC. The gene calls are TRBV11-3 and TRBJ2-4; possibly TRBD1 for D (5 bases). The CDR3 spans 14 residues. Germline assignment: CDR1 SGHNT and CDR2 YENEEA. The V end lost 1 base, the J end lost 8 bases, and 12 bases lay between the germline ends. Complete variable domain (other parts from reference TRBV11-3 and TRBJ2-4): EAGVVQSPRYKIIEKKQPVAFWCNPISGHNTLYWYLQNLGQGPELLIRYENEEAVDDSQLPKDRFSAERLKGVDSTLKIQPAELGDSAVYLCASSLGQFGDIQYFGAGTRLSVL.

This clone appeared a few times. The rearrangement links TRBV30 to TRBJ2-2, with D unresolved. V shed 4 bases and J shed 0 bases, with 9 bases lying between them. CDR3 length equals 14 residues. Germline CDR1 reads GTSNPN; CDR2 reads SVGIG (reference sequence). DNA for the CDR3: TGTGCCTGGAAAAGGTTCCCGAACACCGGGGAGCTGTTTTTT. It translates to CAWKRFPNTGELFF.

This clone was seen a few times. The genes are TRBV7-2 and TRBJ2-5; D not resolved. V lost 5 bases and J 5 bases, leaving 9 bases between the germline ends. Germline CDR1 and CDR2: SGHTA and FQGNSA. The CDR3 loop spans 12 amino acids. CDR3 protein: CASSQYTETQYF. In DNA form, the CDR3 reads TGTGCCAGCAGCCAGTATACGGAGACCCAGTACTTC.

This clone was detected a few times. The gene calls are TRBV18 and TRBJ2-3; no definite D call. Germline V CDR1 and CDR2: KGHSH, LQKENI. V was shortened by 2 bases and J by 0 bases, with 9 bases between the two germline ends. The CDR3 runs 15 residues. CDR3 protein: CASSPVYLSTDTQYF. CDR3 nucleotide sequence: TGTGCCAGCTCACCAGTTTACCTTAGCACAGATACGCAGTATTTT.

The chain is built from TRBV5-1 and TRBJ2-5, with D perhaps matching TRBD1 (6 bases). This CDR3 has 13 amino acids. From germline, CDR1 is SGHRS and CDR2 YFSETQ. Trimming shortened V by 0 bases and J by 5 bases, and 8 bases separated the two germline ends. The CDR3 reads CASSLEGVETQYF. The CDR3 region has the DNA TGCGCCAGCAGCTTGGAGGGGGTTGAGACCCAGTACTTC.

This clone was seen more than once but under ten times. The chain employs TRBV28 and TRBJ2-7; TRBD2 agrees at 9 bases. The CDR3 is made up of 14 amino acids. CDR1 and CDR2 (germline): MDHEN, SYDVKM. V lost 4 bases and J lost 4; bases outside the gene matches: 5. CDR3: CASSSPSGKYEQYF. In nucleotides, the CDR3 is TGTGCCAGCAGTTCCCCTAGCGGGAAATACGAGCAGTACTTC.

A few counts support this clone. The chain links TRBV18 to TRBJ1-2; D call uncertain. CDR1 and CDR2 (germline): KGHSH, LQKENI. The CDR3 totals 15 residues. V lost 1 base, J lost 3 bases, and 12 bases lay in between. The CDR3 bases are TGTGCCAGCTCACCACGGGTTGAGGACCACTATGGCTACACCTTC. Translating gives CASSPRVEDHYGYTF. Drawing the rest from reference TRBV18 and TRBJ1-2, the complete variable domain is NAGVMQNPRHLVRRRGQEARLRCSPMKGHSHVYWYRQLPEEGLKFMVYLQKENIIDESGMPKERFSAEFPKEGPSILRIQQVVRGDSAAYFCASSPRVEDHYGYTFGSGTRLTVV.

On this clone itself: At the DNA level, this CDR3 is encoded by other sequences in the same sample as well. The CDR3 region has the DNA TGTGCCAGCAGCTCAACAGGGACTGAAGCTTTCTTT. Its translation is CASSSTGTEAFF. The V and J genes are TRBV7-9 and TRBJ1-1, with D perhaps TRBD1 (6 bases). There are 12 residues in the CDR3. The V and J ends lost 4 bases and 5 bases respectively, with 8 bases between them. Germline V gives CDR1 SEHNR, CDR2 FQNEAQ (reference sequence).

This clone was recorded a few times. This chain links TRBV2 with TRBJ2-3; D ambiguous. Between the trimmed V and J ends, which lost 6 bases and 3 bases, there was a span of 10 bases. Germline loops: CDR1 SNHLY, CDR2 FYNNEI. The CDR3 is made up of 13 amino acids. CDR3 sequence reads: CASSALRTDTQYF. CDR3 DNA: TGTGCCAGCAGCGCCCTCAGGACAGATACGCAGTATTTT.

The CDR3 bases are TGTGCCAGCACCAAGGGATCGGGTACTGCCAATGAGCAGTTCTTC. Protein product: CASTKGSGTANEQFF. The chain links TRBV7-2 to TRBJ2-1; D remains unclear. The CDR3 sequence is 15 residues long. The V gene lost 7 bases and the J gene lost 6 bases, with 19 bases spanning the gap. CDR1 is SGHTA, CDR2 FQGNSA, per germline.

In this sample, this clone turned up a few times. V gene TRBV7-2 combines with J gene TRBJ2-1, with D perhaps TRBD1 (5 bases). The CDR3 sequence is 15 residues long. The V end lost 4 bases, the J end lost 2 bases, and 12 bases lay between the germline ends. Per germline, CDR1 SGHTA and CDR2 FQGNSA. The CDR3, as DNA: TGTGCCAGCAGCTCTTGGACAAGACCCTACAATGAGCAGTTCTTC. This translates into CASSSWTRPYNEQFF.

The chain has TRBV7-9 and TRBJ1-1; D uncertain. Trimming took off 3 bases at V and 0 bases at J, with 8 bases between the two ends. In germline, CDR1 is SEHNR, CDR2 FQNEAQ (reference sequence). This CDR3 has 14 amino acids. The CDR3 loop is CASSFGSVNTEAFF. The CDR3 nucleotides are TGTGCCAGCAGCTTTGGGTCGGTGAACACTGAAGCTTTCTTT.

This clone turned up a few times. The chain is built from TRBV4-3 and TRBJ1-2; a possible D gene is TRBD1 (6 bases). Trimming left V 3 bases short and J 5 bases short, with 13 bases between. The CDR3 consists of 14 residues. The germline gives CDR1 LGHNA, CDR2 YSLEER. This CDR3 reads CASSQDLGGYGYTF. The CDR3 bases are TGCGCCAGCAGCCAGGACTTAGGGGGTTATGGCTACACCTTC.

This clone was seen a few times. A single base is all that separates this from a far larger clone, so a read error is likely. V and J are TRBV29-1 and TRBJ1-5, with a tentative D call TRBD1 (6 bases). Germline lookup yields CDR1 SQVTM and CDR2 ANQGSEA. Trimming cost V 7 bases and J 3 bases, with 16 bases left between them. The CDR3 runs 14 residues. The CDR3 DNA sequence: TGCAGCGGCGCGACAGGAAACTCCAATCAGCCCCAGCATTTT. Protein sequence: CSGATGNSNQPQHF.

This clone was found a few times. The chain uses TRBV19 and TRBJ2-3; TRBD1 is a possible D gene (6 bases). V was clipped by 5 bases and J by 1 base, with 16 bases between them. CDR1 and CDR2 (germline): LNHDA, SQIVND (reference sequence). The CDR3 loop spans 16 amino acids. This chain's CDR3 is CASSPQTGWGTDTQYF. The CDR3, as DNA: TGTGCCAGTAGTCCTCAAACAGGGTGGGGCACAGATACGCAGTATTTT.

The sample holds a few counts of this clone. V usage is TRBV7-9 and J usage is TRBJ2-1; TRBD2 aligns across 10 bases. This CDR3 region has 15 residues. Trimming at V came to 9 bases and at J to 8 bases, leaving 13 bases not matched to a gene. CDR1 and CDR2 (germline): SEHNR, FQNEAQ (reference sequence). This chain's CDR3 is CARGDKGTSVHEQFF. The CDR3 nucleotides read TGTGCCAGGGGGGATAAGGGGACTAGCGTCCATGAGCAGTTCTTC.

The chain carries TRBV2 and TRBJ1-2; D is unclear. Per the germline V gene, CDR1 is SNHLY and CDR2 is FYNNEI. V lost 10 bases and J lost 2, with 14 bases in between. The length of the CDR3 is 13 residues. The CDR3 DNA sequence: TGTGCCACCAACATCCAACAGAACTATGGCTACACCTTC. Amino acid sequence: CATNIQQNYGYTF.